Listed below are T cell receptor beta chains from one sample, sequenced in a study of T-cell reconstitution after alpha-beta-depleted transplantation in children. TCRdb redid the calling of the PCR reads with MiXCR, one entry per CDR3 protein. The top ten hold about 4.4% of the sample, which has 180,000 or so distinct CDR3 sequences, approximately 6.8% seen once. Sequenced here: PBMCs, sampled before TCRalphabeta/CD19-depleted stem cell transplant. These receptor sequences come from a girl under two years old with combined immunodeficiency, due to receive a stem cell transplant. Each CDR3 is given with its conserved first and last residue. The D gene is left open where the match is weak. Expanded clones get a size class; other rows say once, few or many, or leave the size out.

D	V	J	size	DNA	CDR3
NA	TRBV6-2/TRBV6-3	TRBJ1-1	few	TGTGCCAGCGAAGGTATTGAAGCTTTCTTT	CASEGIEAFF
TRBD1	TRBV29-1	TRBJ1-1	few	TGCAGCGTGCAACCGACAGGGGCGAACACTGAAGCTTTCTTT	CSVQPTGANTEAFF
NA	TRBV2	TRBJ2-5	many	TGTGCCAGCAGTGAACAGCCGTACCAAGAGACCCAGTACTTC	CASSEQPYQETQYF
NA	TRBV12-3/TRBV12-4	TRBJ2-1	many	TGTGCCAGCATTAGCGGACGGAGCTCCTACAATGAGCAGTTCTTC	CASISGRSSYNEQFF
TRBD1	TRBV29-1	TRBJ2-3	many	TGCAGCGAGATTGGGACAGGGATCGCAGATACGCAGTATTTT	CSEIGTGIADTQYF
NA	TRBV20-1	TRBJ2-5	many	TGCAGTGCTAGGACGAGGGGGGTCCCCCAAGAGACCCAGTACTTC	CSARTRGVPQETQYF
NA	TRBV25-1	TRBJ1-6	many	TGTGCCAGCCGCCGGGGGAATTCACCCCTCCACTTT	CASRRGNSPLHF
NA	TRBV29-1	TRBJ2-7	many	TGCAGCGTTGGAGGCCAGGGGGGGTACGAGCAGTACTTC	CSVGGQGGYEQYF
NA	TRBV7-9	TRBJ2-1	many	TGTGCCAGCCACTCGGGACCCCTTGATGAGCAGTTCTTC	CASHSGPLDEQFF
NA	TRBV7-2	TRBJ1-1	many	TGTGCCAGCAGCTTATTTGGGGGTGAGGGGGCTGAAGCTTTCTTT	CASSLFGGEGAEAFF
NA	TRBV29-1	TRBJ2-1	many	TGCAGCGCCTTAGGCGGGCCCGATGAGCAGTTCTTC	CSALGGPDEQFF
TRBD2	TRBV10-3	TRBJ2-5	few	TGTGCCATCAGCCCGGGACTAGAGGAGACCCAGTACTTC	CAISPGLEETQYF
NA	TRBV7-9	TRBJ1-1	many	TGTGCCAGCAGCCTTCGCGGGGCGAACACTGAAGCTTTCTTT	CASSLRGANTEAFF
NA	TRBV5-1	TRBJ1-2	NA	TGCGCCAGCAGCTTGGCCCCCGAGGGTAACTATGGCTACACCTTC	CASSLAPEGNYGYTF
NA	TRBV20-1	TRBJ2-7	NA	TGCAGTGCTAGAGATCGATCGACTAGCTCCTACGAGCAGTACTTC	CSARDRSTSSYEQYF
NA	TRBV10-2	TRBJ1-5	many	TGCGCCAGCATCGCCGGGGGCCTCGGTCAGCCCCAGCATTTT	CASIAGGLGQPQHF
NA	TRBV4-2	TRBJ2-7	many	TGTGCCAGCAGCCAAGATGATGGGGGGGCATCCGAGCAGTACTTC	CASSQDDGGASEQYF
NA	TRBV24-1	TRBJ1-4	many	TGTGCCACCAGTGCCAATGAAAAACTGTTTTTT	CATSANEKLFF
TRBD2	TRBV20-1	TRBJ2-7	many	TGCAGTACCGGAGCTAGCGGTTCCTACGAGCAGTACTTC	CSTGASGSYEQYF
TRBD1	TRBV14	TRBJ2-7	few	TGTGCCAGCAGCCAAGGAATGTCGACAGGGGACGAGCAGTACTTC	CASSQGMSTGDEQYF
NA	TRBV9	TRBJ2-7	many	TGTGCCAGCAGCGTAGCGGGAGAGAGCTCCTACGAGCAGTACTTC	CASSVAGESSYEQYF
NA	TRBV20-1	TRBJ1-1	many	TGCAGTGCTAGAGTGACAGGGAACACTGAAGCTTTCTTT	CSARVTGNTEAFF
NA	TRBV20-1	TRBJ2-1	many	TGCAGTGCTAGAGATACTAGCTCCAATGAGCAGTTCTTC	CSARDTSSNEQFF
NA	TRBV9	TRBJ2-5	many	TGTGCCAGCAGCGGCGGGGCAGTTAGACAAGAGACCCAGTACTTC	CASSGGAVRQETQYF
TRBD1	TRBV4-3	TRBJ1-1	many	TGCGCCAGCAGCCATGGACAGGGCGGATCGGCTTTCTTT	CASSHGQGGSAFF
NA	TRBV19	TRBJ1-2	many	TGTGCCAGTGACAGCGGGGATGGCTACACCTTC	CASDSGDGYTF
NA	TRBV2	TRBJ2-3	many	TGTGCCAGCACACCTTTAGGACAGCCAGGAGATACGCAGTATTTT	CASTPLGQPGDTQYF
NA	TRBV4-3	TRBJ1-1	many	TGCGCCAGCAGCCAGTACAAGGTCCGGACTGAAGCTTTCTTT	CASSQYKVRTEAFF
TRBD1	TRBV12-3/TRBV12-4	TRBJ1-5	NA	TGTGCCAGCAGTGGACAGGGGGCGAACCCCAATCAGCCCCAGCATTTT	CASSGQGANPNQPQHF
TRBD1	TRBV6-5	TRBJ2-1	NA	TGTGCCAGCAGTTACGCGCAGGGGGCTCGAGGCAATGAGCAGTTCTTC	CASSYAQGARGNEQFF
NA	TRBV11-2	TRBJ2-1	NA	TGTGCCAGCAGCTTAGATGAGGGGGATAGGAAATACAATGAGCAGTTCTTC	CASSLDEGDRKYNEQFF
NA	TRBV7-9	TRBJ2-7	many	TGTGCCAGCAGCCCAATGACAGGAACCTACGAGCAGTACTTC	CASSPMTGTYEQYF
NA	TRBV27	TRBJ1-5	few	TGTGCCAGCAGTCCAACGGCGCCGGGGTTCAATCAGCCCCAGCATTTT	CASSPTAPGFNQPQHF
NA	TRBV7-2	TRBJ2-3	many	TGTGCCAGCAGCTTATGGTCGACAGATACGCAGTATTTT	CASSLWSTDTQYF
NA	TRBV28	TRBJ1-1	many	TGTGCCAGCAGACTTACTACAGGGTTCGTAGTTAACACTGAAGCTTTCTTT	CASRLTTGFVVNTEAFF
NA	TRBV7-9	TRBJ1-5	many	TGTGCCAGCAGCTTTGGGACCGCGAGCAATCAGCCCCAGCATTTT	CASSFGTASNQPQHF
TRBD2	TRBV7-2	TRBJ2-1	many	TGTGCCAGCAGCCGACCCCTACTAGCGGGAGGGCCGATATTTACCTACAATGAGCAGTTCTTC	CASSRPLLAGGPIFTYNEQFF
NA	TRBV24-1	TRBJ2-1	many	TGTGCCACCAGTGGAGGGGGGAAGAGCTCCTACAATGAGCAGTTCTTC	CATSGGGKSSYNEQFF
TRBD1	TRBV7-9	TRBJ1-1	many	TGTGCCAGCAGCCATGACAGGGGTCGGCCCAAGGAGGCTTTCTTT	CASSHDRGRPKEAFF
TRBD1	TRBV20-1	TRBJ2-1	many	TGCAGTGCTAGCCGAATGGGTCCGGGACAGCCCCTGCCGGGCAATGAGCAGTTCTTC	CSASRMGPGQPLPGNEQFF
NA	TRBV4-1	TRBJ2-3	few	TGCGCCAGCAGCCAAGACGACCTCACAGATACGCAGTATTTT	CASSQDDLTDTQYF
NA	TRBV7-2	TRBJ2-3	many	TGTGCCAGCTCCAGGGGGAGGTACACAGATACGCAGTATTTT	CASSRGRYTDTQYF
TRBD1	TRBV5-4	TRBJ2-1	many	TGTGCCAGCAGCCCTGCTCCAGGGGGCGCGCCTAGGTACAATGAGCAGTTCTTC	CASSPAPGGAPRYNEQFF
NA	TRBV7-2	TRBJ2-7	few	TGTGCCAGCAGCCGAAACGACCTTAGCTCCTACGAGCAGTACTTC	CASSRNDLSSYEQYF
TRBD1	TRBV20-1	TRBJ1-1	many	TGCAGTGCTAGAGGGACAGGGGGAAGAAGGACTGAAGCTTTCTTT	CSARGTGGRRTEAFF
TRBD2	TRBV7-9	TRBJ2-1	few	TGTGCCAGCAGCCCGGCGCGACTAGCGGGACCGGGTGAGCAGTTCTTC	CASSPARLAGPGEQFF
TRBD1	TRBV29-1	TRBJ2-3	few	TGCAGCGTAGACAGGGTGAGGACGGGAACATACACAGATACGCAGTATTTT	CSVDRVRTGTYTDTQYF
NA	TRBV29-1	TRBJ2-2	many	TGCAGCGTTGGTGGTTTGAGTTCCACCGGGGAGCTGTTTTTT	CSVGGLSSTGELFF
TRBD2	TRBV7-9	TRBJ2-1	many	TGTGCCAGCAGCTTAACCCCAGCTAGCGGGAATGAGCAGTTCTTC	CASSLTPASGNEQFF
NA	TRBV4-2	TRBJ2-1	many	TGTGCCAGCAGCCTTCCCGGGCTCGGAATCGGTGAGCAGTTCTTC	CASSLPGLGIGEQFF
TRBD2	TRBV7-9	TRBJ2-1	many	TGTGCCAGCAGCCCGACTAGCGGGAGTATTAATGAGCAGTTCTTC	CASSPTSGSINEQFF
NA	TRBV12-3/TRBV12-4	TRBJ2-1	many	TGTGCCGTCATAATCCTAGGGTCTTACAATGAGCAGTTCTTC	CAVIILGSYNEQFF
TRBD2	TRBV4-3	TRBJ2-1	many	TGCGCCAGCAGCCAAGGGCTGTGGCTAGCGGGGGGGTACAATGAGCAGTTCTTC	CASSQGLWLAGGYNEQFF
TRBD2	TRBV4-1	TRBJ2-1	NA	TGCGCCAGCAGCCACGGGGCGGGGGGGCCAGATGAGCAGTTCTTC	CASSHGAGGPDEQFF